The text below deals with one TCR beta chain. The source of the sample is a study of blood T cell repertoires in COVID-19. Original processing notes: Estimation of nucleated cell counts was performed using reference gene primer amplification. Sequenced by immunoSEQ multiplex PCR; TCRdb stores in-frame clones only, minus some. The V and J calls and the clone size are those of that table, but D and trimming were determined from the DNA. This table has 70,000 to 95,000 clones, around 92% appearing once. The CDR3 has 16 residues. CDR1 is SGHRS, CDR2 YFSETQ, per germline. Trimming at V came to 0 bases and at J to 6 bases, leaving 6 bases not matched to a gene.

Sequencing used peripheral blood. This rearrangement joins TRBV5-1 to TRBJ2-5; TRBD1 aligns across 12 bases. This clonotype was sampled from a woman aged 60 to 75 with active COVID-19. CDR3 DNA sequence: TGCGCCAGCAGCTTGGTTGGGACAGGGGGCGCGCAGACCCAGTACTTC. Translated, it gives CASSLVGTGGAQTQYF.